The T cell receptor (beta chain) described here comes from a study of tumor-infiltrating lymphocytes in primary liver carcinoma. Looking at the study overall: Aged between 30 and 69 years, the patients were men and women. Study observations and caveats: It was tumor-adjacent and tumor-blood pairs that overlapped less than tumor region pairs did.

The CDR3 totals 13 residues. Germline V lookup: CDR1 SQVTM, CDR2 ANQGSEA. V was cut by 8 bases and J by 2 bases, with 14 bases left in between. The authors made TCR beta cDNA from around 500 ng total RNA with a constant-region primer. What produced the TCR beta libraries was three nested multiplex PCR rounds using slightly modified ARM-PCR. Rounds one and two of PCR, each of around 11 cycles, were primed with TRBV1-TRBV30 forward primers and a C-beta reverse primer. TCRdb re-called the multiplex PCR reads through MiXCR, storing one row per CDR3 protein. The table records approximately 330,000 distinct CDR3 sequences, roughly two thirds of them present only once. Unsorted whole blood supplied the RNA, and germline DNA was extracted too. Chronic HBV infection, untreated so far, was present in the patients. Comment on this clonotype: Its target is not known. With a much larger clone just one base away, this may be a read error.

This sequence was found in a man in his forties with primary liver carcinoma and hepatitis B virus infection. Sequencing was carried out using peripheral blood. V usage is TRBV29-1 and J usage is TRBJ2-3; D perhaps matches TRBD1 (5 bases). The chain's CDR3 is CSPEDILTDTQYF. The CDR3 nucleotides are TGCAGCCCCGAGGACATTCTCACAGATACGCAGTATTTT.